The present entry profiles one TCR beta chain with its context. As yet, its antigen is unknown. The data belong to a study of T cell responses to AZD1222 COVID-19 vaccine. Study-level results: Recipients of AZD1222 seropositive at baseline numbered only five or six. In the spike-specific TCR repertoire, nearly half reportedly target unmutated variant regions.

Germline CDR1 LGHDT, CDR2 YNNKEL (reference sequence). CDR3 length: 12 residues. The junction had 0 bases not matched to a gene; V was cut back by 4 bases and J by 6 bases. Clones were read by immunoSEQ multiplex PCR, and TCRdb kept only the in-frame ones, dropping some. The sample contains some 120,000 clones, about nine tenths of which appear only once. The chain recombines TRBV3-1 (or the pseudogene TRBV3-2) with TRBJ2-1; 7 bases are shared with TRBD1. Here the sequenced sample was peripheral blood, taken on day 0 of AZD1222 vaccination. This clonotype was obtained from an adult in good health. The CDR3 DNA reads as TGTGCCAGCAGCCGACAGGGCAATGAGCAGTTCTTC. It translates to CASSRQGNEQFF.